Listed here are 5 T cell receptor beta chains from one sample, sequenced in a study of blood T cell repertoires in COVID-19. Clones were read by immunoSEQ multiplex PCR, and TCRdb kept only the in-frame ones, dropping some. The sample consists of some 57,000 clones, 80% to 90% of them appearing once. The specimen sequenced was peripheral blood. The receptor source for this set is a man aged 55 to 70 with acute or convalescent COVID-19.

This clone was seen only once. The chain joins TRBV5-6 to TRBJ2-1; D is possibly TRBD2 (7 bases). The ends were cut back, 0 bases at V and 9 bases at J, with 13 bases in the middle. The CDR3 has 14 residues. Looked up from germline, CDR1 is SGHDT and CDR2 is YYEEEE. The CDR3: CASSLARGATEQFF. DNA for the CDR3: TGTGCCAGCAGCTTGGCTCGGGGGGCGACTGAGCAGTTCTTC.

The chain joins TRBV5-1 to TRBJ2-1; D remains ambiguous. V was trimmed by 4 bases and J by 5 bases, leaving 16 bases between them. The CDR3 length is 15 residues. Germline V gene sequence: CDR1 SGHRS, CDR2 YFSETQ. The CDR3 protein is CASSVPLFPHNEQFF. CDR3 sequence (DNA): TGCGCCAGCAGCGTCCCCCTTTTCCCCCACAATGAGCAGTTCTTC.

The V call is TRBV7-9, the J call TRBJ2-1; 8 bases align to TRBD2. The CDR3 loop spans 14 amino acids. J gave up 7 bases and V 3 bases, and 5 bases lay outside the gene matches. Germline values: CDR1 SEHNR, CDR2 FQNEAQ (reference sequence). The CDR3 DNA follows: TGTGCCAGCAGCTTCGGGGGGGCGTCTAATGAGCAGTTCTTC. It yields the protein CASSFGGASNEQFF.

The V gene is TRBV3-1 (or the pseudogene TRBV3-2), the J gene TRBJ2-2; the D gene is possibly TRBD2 (5 bases). The CDR3 spans 16 residues. Germline V lookup: CDR1 LGHDT, CDR2 YNNKEL (reference sequence). The V end lost 1 base, the J end lost 1 base, and 10 bases lay between the germline ends. CDR3 loop: CASSQVLGKNTGELFF. In DNA, the CDR3 is TGTGCCAGCAGCCAAGTCCTCGGGAAGAACACCGGGGAGCTGTTTTTT.

This sequence joins TRBV7-8 and TRBJ1-5, with 9 bases fitting TRBD1. CDR1 SGHVS and CDR2 FQNEAQ come from the germline V gene. V dropped 5 bases and J dropped 3; count of bases not matched to a gene: 14. The length of the CDR3 is 18 residues. Written as DNA, the CDR3 is TGTGCCAGCAGCACAGGGACAGGGACTGTAGGTGACAATCAGCCCCAGCATTTT. It translates to CASSTGTGTVGDNQPQHF.